One and the same sample provided the 9 T cell receptor beta chains below, sequenced in a study of blood T cell repertoires in COVID-19. Assay: immunoSEQ multiplex PCR; the TCRdb copy retains only in-frame clones and omits some. The data show 200,000 to 300,000 clones, 88% seen once. Material for sequencing was PBMCs or T cells enriched from blood (not recorded which). The receptor source for this set is a middle-aged woman with acute COVID-19.

This clone has a handful of counts. The chain uses TRBV25-1 and TRBJ2-1; the D gene is possibly TRBD2 (5 bases). This CDR3 contains 15 residues. Trimming took 9 bases from V and 0 from J, leaving 15 bases between them. The germline V gene has CDR1 MGHDK and CDR2 SYGVNS. This CDR3 reads CASVPPGSSYNEQFF. In nucleotides, the CDR3 is TGTGCCAGTGTACCCCCGGGAAGCTCCTACAATGAGCAGTTCTTC.

V is TRBV28 and J is TRBJ1-5; D may be TRBD1 (5 bases). With 3 bases removed from V and 6 bases from J, the gap between germline ends came to 18 bases. The germline V gene encodes CDR1 MDHEN and CDR2 SYDVKM. The CDR3 has 16 residues. The DNA of the CDR3 is TGTGCCAGCAGTTTGGGGCAGACGGGTAAGAGTCAGCCCCAGCATTTT. This codes for CASSLGQTGKSQPQHF.

The CDR3 DNA is TGTGCCAGCTCACCAGGGTTCCAGGGCGAAGATGAGCAGTTCTTC. Translated: CASSPGFQGEDEQFF. The V call is TRBV18, the J call TRBJ2-1; perhaps TRBD1 as D (5 bases). Trimming took 2 bases from V and 8 from J, leaving 16 bases between them. Germline V CDR1 and CDR2: KGHSH, LQKENI. CDR3 length: 15 residues.

The rearrangement links TRBV5-1 to TRBJ2-7; D ambiguous. The CDR3 is 15 residues long. The ends were cut back, 2 bases at V and 4 bases at J, with 16 bases in the middle. Germline loops: CDR1 SGHRS, CDR2 YFSETQ. For the CDR3, the DNA is TGCGCCAGCAGCTTCGGAGATCGGGTCCCTTACGAGCAGTACTTC. Encoded protein: CASSFGDRVPYEQYF.

This clone was counted only a few times. The chain links TRBV7-6 to TRBJ1-1, with D tentatively TRBD1 (6 bases). Germline lookup yields CDR1 SGHVS and CDR2 FNYEAQ. Deletions cut 2 bases from V and 4 bases from J, with 17 bases between. This CDR3 has 16 amino acids. CDR3 nucleotides: TGTGCCAGCAGCTTAAGCCTAGGGGGGGCAGGCACTGAAGCTTTCTTT. It encodes CASSLSLGGAGTEAFF. The variable domain in full, completed from reference TRBV7-6 and TRBJ1-1, reads GAGVSQSPRYKVTKRGQDVALRCDPISGHVSLYWYRQALGQGPEFLTYFNYEAQQDKSGLPNDRFSAERPEGSISTLTIQRTEQRDSAMYRCASSLSLGGAGTEAFFGQGTRLTVV.

The genes are TRBV10-3 and TRBJ2-1; the match to TRBD1 covers 9 bases. Germline V gene lookup returns CDR1 ENHRY and CDR2 SYGVKD. Unmatched junction bases numbered 7, after V lost 6 bases and J lost 7 bases. The CDR3 is made up of 14 amino acids. CDR3 bases: TGTGCCATCAGAGAAAGACAGGGGGATAATGAGCAGTTCTTC. This sequence encodes CAIRERQGDNEQFF.

The rearrangement joins TRBV2 to TRBJ2-7; the match to TRBD2 covers 14 bases. V was clipped by 7 bases and J by 1 base; unmatched bases: 12. This CDR3 contains 18 residues. Germline loops: CDR1 SNHLY, CDR2 FYNNEI. CDR3 DNA: TGTGCCAGCATAATCTTGGGACTAGCGGGAGTGTGGTCCTACGAGCAGTACGTC. Translated: CASIILGLAGVWSYEQYV.

This clone was picked up one time. The genes are TRBV3-1 (or the pseudogene TRBV3-2) and TRBJ1-6, with no clear D. V was pared by 2 bases and J by 10 bases, with 15 bases between. CDR3 length: 15 residues. The germline gives CDR1 LGHDT, CDR2 YNNKEL (reference sequence). This CDR3 is CASSQKTRRRSPLHF. In nucleotides, the CDR3 is TGTGCCAGCAGCCAAAAAACAAGAAGGAGGTCACCCCTCCACTTT.

Points on this clone: The sample contains more than one DNA sequence encoding this CDR3. The chain has TRBV5-1 and TRBJ1-2; TRBD1 agrees at 8 bases. The CDR3 loop spans 12 amino acids. J gave up 8 bases and V 4 bases, and 4 bases lay outside the gene matches. In germline, CDR1 is SGHRS, CDR2 YFSETQ. The CDR3 sequence: CASSLDRGGYTF. DNA of the CDR3: TGCGCCAGCAGCCTCGACAGGGGAGGCTACACCTTC. Complete variable domain (other parts from reference TRBV5-1 and TRBJ1-2): KAGVTQTPRYLIKTRGQQVTLSCSPISGHRSVSWYQQTPGQGLQFLFEYFSETQRNKGNFPGRFSGRQFSNSRSEMNVSTLELGDSALYLCASSLDRGGYTFGSGTRLTVV.